A single sample is the source of the 10 T cell receptor beta chains below, sequenced in a study of cytomegalovirus exposure and HLA in healthy donors. 13 Jbeta primers and 60 Vbeta primers were used for the PCR. The assay was immunoSEQ multiplex PCR, and TCRdb's table has in-frame clones only and misses some. The listing records roughly 45,000 clones. Material for sequencing was PBMCs. These receptors were obtained from a woman in her thirties in good health and CMV-seronegative.

The rearrangement links TRBV11-2 to TRBJ2-7; TRBD1 matches 11 bases. CDR1 is SGHAT, CDR2 FQNNGV, per germline. The V gene end was trimmed by 5 bases and the J gene end by 3 bases; junction bases not matched to a gene: 0. The CDR3 has 13 amino acids. The CDR3 region is CASSGTGGYEQYF. In DNA form, the CDR3 reads TGTGCCAGCAGCGGGACAGGGGGCTACGAGCAGTACTTC.

The chain employs TRBV6-1 and TRBJ2-7, with TRBD1 identical over 9 bases. J gave up 4 bases and V 1 base, and 5 bases lay outside the gene matches. CDR3 length: 15 residues. CDR1 is MNHNS and CDR2 is SASEGT in the germline V gene. The CDR3 protein is CASSEVATGGYEQYF. The CDR3 nucleotides read TGTGCCAGCAGTGAAGTGGCGACAGGGGGGTACGAGCAGTACTTC.

This sequence joins TRBV4-1 and TRBJ2-1; 10 nucleotides align to TRBD1. The CDR3 sequence is 18 residues long. The V gene end was trimmed by 2 bases and the J gene end by 7 bases; junction bases not matched to a gene: 14. From germline, CDR1 is MGHRA and CDR2 YSYEKL. The CDR3 DNA reads TGCGCCAGCAGCCAACTAACCGTAGGACAGGGGGGTCGGAATGAGCAGTTCTTC. It translates to CASSQLTVGQGGRNEQFF.

The gene calls are TRBV4-3 and TRBJ1-2, with a tentative D call TRBD1 (5 bases). The length of the CDR3 is 13 residues. Germline CDR1 is LGHNA and CDR2 is YSLEER. Trimming pared 1 base from V and 9 bases from J, leaving 12 bases between. The CDR3 sequence: CASSQGAGSSYTF. For the CDR3, the DNA is TGCGCCAGCAGCCAAGGGGCAGGGTCTAGCTACACCTTC.

V usage is TRBV19 and J usage is TRBJ2-1; 9 bases line up with TRBD2. V shed 4 bases, J shed 0 bases, and the junction held 4 bases outside the gene matches. The germline gives CDR1 LNHDA, CDR2 SQIVND (reference sequence). The CDR3 is 16 amino acids. The CDR3 nucleotides read TGTGCCAGTAGTACCTCTAGCGGGGACTCCTACAATGAGCAGTTCTTC. It encodes CASSTSSGDSYNEQFF.

The chain carries TRBV13 and TRBJ1-1, with 9 bases matching TRBD1. CDR3 length equals 14 residues. CDR1 PRHDT and CDR2 FYEKMQ come from the germline V gene (reference sequence). Trimming took 5 bases from V and 3 from J; bases not matched to a gene: 4. DNA for the CDR3: TGTGCCAGCAGCCGGTGGGACAGGGACACTGAAGCTTTCTTT. Encoded protein: CASSRWDRDTEAFF.

This chain joins TRBV19 and TRBJ2-1; 9 bases are a match to TRBD2. Germline CDR1 is LNHDA and CDR2 is SQIVND (reference sequence). V trimming: 0 bases; J trimming: 8 bases; junction bases outside the gene matches: 11. The CDR3 contains 17 residues. The CDR3 here is CASSIDDFLAGNYEQFF. In DNA form, the CDR3 reads TGTGCCAGTAGTATAGATGATTTTCTAGCGGGAAACTATGAGCAGTTCTTC.

J is TRBJ2-1 and V is TRBV13; 7 bases are a match to TRBD2. V dropped 2 bases and J dropped 3; count of bases not matched to a gene: 7. The CDR3 sequence is 16 residues long. Germline values: CDR1 PRHDT, CDR2 FYEKMQ (reference sequence). CDR3 in amino acids: CASSLSSLADYNEQFF. CDR3 nucleotide sequence: TGTGCCAGCAGCTTAAGTAGTCTAGCGGACTACAATGAGCAGTTCTTC.

J is TRBJ2-2 and V is TRBV7-9; D is uncertain. This CDR3 is 13 amino acids long. Germline CDR1 reads SEHNR; CDR2 reads FQNEAQ (reference sequence). Trimming pared 1 base from V and 8 bases from J, leaving 8 bases between. The CDR3 nucleotides are TGTGCCAGCAGCTTAGGGTTAGCAGGGGAGCTGTTTTTT. This codes for CASSLGLAGELFF.

The chain carries TRBV11-2 and TRBJ2-1; 9 bases line up with TRBD2. The CDR3 is 16 residues long. Germline values: CDR1 SGHAT, CDR2 FQNNGV. V dropped 6 bases and J dropped 2; count of bases not matched to a gene: 8. The CDR3 loop reads CASRGLGGRAYNEQFF. The CDR3 DNA follows: TGTGCCAGCAGGGGGCTTGGCGGGAGGGCCTACAATGAGCAGTTCTTC.